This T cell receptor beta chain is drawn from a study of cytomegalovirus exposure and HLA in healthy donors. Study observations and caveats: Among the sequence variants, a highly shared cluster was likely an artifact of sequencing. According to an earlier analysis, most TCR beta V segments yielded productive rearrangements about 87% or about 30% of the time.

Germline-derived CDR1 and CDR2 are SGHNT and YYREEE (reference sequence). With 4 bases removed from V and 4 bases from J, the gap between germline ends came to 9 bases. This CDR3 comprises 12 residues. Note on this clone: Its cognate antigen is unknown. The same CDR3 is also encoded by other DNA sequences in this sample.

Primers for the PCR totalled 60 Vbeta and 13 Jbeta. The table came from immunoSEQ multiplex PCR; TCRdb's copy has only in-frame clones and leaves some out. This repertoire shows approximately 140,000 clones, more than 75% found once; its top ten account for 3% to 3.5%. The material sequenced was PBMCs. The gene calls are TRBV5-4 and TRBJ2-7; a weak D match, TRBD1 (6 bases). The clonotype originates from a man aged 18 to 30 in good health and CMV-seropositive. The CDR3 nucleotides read TGTGCCAGCAGCGTACAGGGATACGAGCAGTACTTC. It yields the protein CASSVQGYEQYF.